These 9 T cell receptor beta chains share one sample of origin, sequenced in a study of siplizumab effects on memory and regulatory T cells. Generated by immunoSEQ multiplex PCR, the TCRdb table keeps only in-frame clones and is missing some. Of some 100,000 clones listed, over 85% are singletons. What was sequenced was CD8+ T cells sorted from blood. Receptor source: a human donor in good health.

This chain joins TRBV19 and TRBJ2-7, with TRBD2 matching over 11 bases. The CDR3 has 15 amino acids. The trim removed 5 bases at V and 6 bases at J, leaving 9 bases unmatched. Germline V lookup: CDR1 LNHDA, CDR2 SQIVND (reference sequence). CDR3 DNA: TGTGCCAGTAGTCCCCTACTAGCGGGAGAGGGCGAGCAGTACTTC. Protein product: CASSPLLAGEGEQYF.

The V gene is TRBV4-1, the J gene TRBJ2-3; D could derive from TRBD1 or TRBD2 (5 bases each). Germline V gene data show CDR1 as MGHRA and CDR2 as YSYEKL. The length of the CDR3 is 16 residues. Deletions cut 1 base from V and 0 bases from J, with 11 bases between. The CDR3, as DNA: TGCGCCAGCAGCCAAGTCGGGGCGGTAAGCACAGATACGCAGTATTTT. Translation gives CASSQVGAVSTDTQYF.

V gene TRBV5-6 combines with J gene TRBJ2-2; 11 nucleotides line up with TRBD2. The ends lost 0 bases at V and 5 bases at J; junction bases unmatched: 3. CDR1 is SGHDT, CDR2 YYEEEE, per germline. The CDR3 is 16 amino acids. This CDR3 reads CASSLALAGGTGELFF. The CDR3 DNA sequence: TGTGCCAGCAGCTTGGCGCTAGCGGGGGGTACCGGGGAGCTGTTTTTT. Combining the CDR3 with reference TRBV5-6 and TRBJ2-2 gives the whole variable domain DAGVTQSPTHLIKTRGQQVTLRCSPKSGHDTVSWYQQALGQGPQFIFQYYEEEERQRGNFPDRFSGHQFPNYSSELNVNALLLGDSALYLCASSLALAGGTGELFFGEGSRLTVL.

This clone was observed a single time. The genes are TRBV27 and TRBJ1-4; 7 bases fit TRBD1. The CDR3 contains 17 residues. From germline, CDR1 is MNHEY and CDR2 SMNVEV (reference sequence). The trim removed 5 bases at V and 0 bases at J, leaving 9 bases unmatched. CDR3 in amino acids: CASSLEGTEATNEKLFF. The CDR3, as DNA: TGTGCCAGCAGTCTTGAAGGGACAGAGGCAACTAATGAAAAACTGTTTTTT.

This clone has a single count. The chain couples TRBV10-2 to TRBJ2-7; tentative D call: TRBD2 (7 bases). Germline V gene sequence: CDR1 WSHSY, CDR2 SAAADI. The V end was cut by 0 bases, the J end by 3 bases, with 12 bases between. The CDR3 loop spans 15 amino acids. The CDR3 region has the DNA TGCGCCAGCAGTGAGTCATCGGGGGGCGTCTACGAGCAGTACTTC. This encodes CASSESSGGVYEQYF.

In its sample, this clone was seen a few times. The chain carries TRBV7-6 and TRBJ1-2, with unresolved D. V lost 1 base, J lost 4 bases, and 4 bases lay in between. The germline V gene has CDR1 SGHVS and CDR2 FNYEAQ. There are 12 residues in the CDR3. CDR3 bases: TGTGCCAGCAGCTTAGACGGCTATGGCTACACCTTC. It specifies CASSLDGYGYTF.

CDR3: CASSNRDFYPYEQYF. CDR3 bases: TGTGCCAGCAGTAACCGGGACTTCTACCCCTACGAGCAGTACTTC. The V call is TRBV27, the J call TRBJ2-7, with D perhaps matching TRBD2 (6 bases). V lost 5 bases, J lost 2 bases, and 16 bases lay in between. The CDR3 spans 15 residues. CDR1 MNHEY and CDR2 SMNVEV come from the germline V gene (reference sequence).

This sequence joins TRBV29-1 and TRBJ2-2, with TRBD2 matching over 13 bases. V trimming: 6 bases; J trimming: 0 bases; junction bases outside the gene matches: 7. This CDR3 spans 17 amino acids. Germline CDR1 is SQVTM and CDR2 is ANQGSEA. CDR3 residues: CSVSGLAGATNTGELFF. Written as DNA, the CDR3 is TGCAGCGTGTCCGGACTAGCGGGAGCCACGAACACCGGGGAGCTGTTTTTT.

V and J are TRBV11-3 and TRBJ1-1; perhaps TRBD1 as D (5 bases). V was clipped by 4 bases and J by 5 bases, with 17 bases between them. The CDR3 sequence is 15 residues long. Germline V gene sequence: CDR1 SGHNT, CDR2 YENEEA. CDR3 DNA: TGTGCCAGCAGCTCTGCGGACACTTGGGGGACTGAAGCTTTCTTT. Residues: CASSSADTWGTEAFF.